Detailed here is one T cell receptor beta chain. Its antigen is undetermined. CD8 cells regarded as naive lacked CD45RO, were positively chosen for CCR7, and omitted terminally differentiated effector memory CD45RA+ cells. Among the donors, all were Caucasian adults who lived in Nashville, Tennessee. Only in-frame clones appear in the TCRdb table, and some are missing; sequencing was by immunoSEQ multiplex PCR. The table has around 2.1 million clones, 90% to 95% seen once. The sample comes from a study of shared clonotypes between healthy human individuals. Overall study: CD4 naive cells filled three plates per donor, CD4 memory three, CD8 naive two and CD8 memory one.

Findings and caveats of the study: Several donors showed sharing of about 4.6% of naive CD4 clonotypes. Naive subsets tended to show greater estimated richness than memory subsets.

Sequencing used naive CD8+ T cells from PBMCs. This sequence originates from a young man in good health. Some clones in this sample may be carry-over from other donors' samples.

This CDR3 reads CASRVAGGELFF. CDR3 coding DNA: TGTGCCAGCAGGGTAGCGGGCGGGGAGCTGTTTTTT. The rearrangement links TRBV6-5 to TRBJ2-2, with TRBD2 matching 7 bases. The CDR3 covers 12 residues. V shed 6 bases and J 7 bases; nucleotides not matched to a gene: 2. Looked up from germline, CDR1 is MNHEY and CDR2 is SVGAGI.